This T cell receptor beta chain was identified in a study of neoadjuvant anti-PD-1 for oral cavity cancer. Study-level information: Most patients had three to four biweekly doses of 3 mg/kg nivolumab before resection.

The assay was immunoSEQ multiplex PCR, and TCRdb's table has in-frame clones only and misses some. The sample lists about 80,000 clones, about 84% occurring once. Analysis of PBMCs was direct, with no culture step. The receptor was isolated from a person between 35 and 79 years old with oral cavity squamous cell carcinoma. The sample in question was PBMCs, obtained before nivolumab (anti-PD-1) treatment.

The CDR3 DNA reads as TGCGCCAGCAGGATCCAACAAGACGAAAAACTGTTTTTT. Amino acids: CASRIQQDEKLFF. The chain combines TRBV5-1 with TRBJ1-4; D gene uncertain. V was cut by 5 bases and J by 8 bases, with 13 bases left in between. The CDR3 covers 13 residues. Germline V gene lookup returns CDR1 SGHRS and CDR2 YFSETQ.